This T cell receptor (beta chain) was identified during a study of cytomegalovirus exposure and HLA in healthy donors. Study conclusions and caveats: Analyses of presence/absence relied on an assumption of roughly uniform sequencing depth across donors. Later analysis showed TCR association rates varying by HLA locus, highest for DRB1 and lowest for HLA-C. A link between a missense DCLRE1C variant and TCR beta V- and J-gene trimming emerged from a later analysis.

It was with 60 Vbeta and 13 Jbeta primers that the PCR ran. This table comes from immunoSEQ multiplex PCR, and its TCRdb copy is limited to in-frame clones, with some not included. Of around 120,000 clones in the sample, roughly 72% were seen once. With regard to this clone: Its cognate antigen is unknown.

The germline V and J ends were trimmed by 2 bases and 3 bases, with 14 bases remaining between them. Germline V CDR1 and CDR2: SGHVS, FNYEAQ. The CDR3 loop spans 15 amino acids. The chain joins TRBV7-6 to TRBJ2-7; D uncertain. Specimen: PBMCs. The TCR comes from a woman in her forties or fifties in good health and CMV-seronegative. This CDR3 is CASSLQSEAGYEQYV. CDR3 in DNA: TGTGCCAGCAGCTTACAATCCGAGGCCGGCTACGAGCAGTACGTC.